This TCR beta chain was identified in a study of blood T cell repertoires in COVID-19 (TCRdb year 2020). Turning to the overall study: The collaborator samples originated in the United States, Italy and Spain and spanned the acute and convalescent phases of COVID-19. The material from the prospective study consisted of cDNA or gDNA derived from T cells, B-cell-depleted T cells, or PBMCs. Deeply sampled blood TCRbeta repertoires from subjects exposed to, actively infected with, or recovered from COVID-19 were included in the dataset. The repertoires were made available in a free public database intended to serve as a resource for research on the immune response to SARS-CoV-2. Samples came from the ongoing ImmuneRACE study (first 160 participants) plus 1,254 subjects from 6 global collaborators. The sample metadata nearly always contained a de-identified subject ID, COVID-19 status, age in years and sex. Where HLA class I and class II types were available, the types were taken from metadata supplied by the sample provider, not from assay-based typing.

Study-wide conclusions, independent of this receptor: The amount of clinical and demographic metadata varied by source and participant and was provided uncurated.

From V the trimming removes 6 bases and from J it removes 4 bases, while the gene matches leave 7 bases of the junction unaccounted for. Taken from cysteine to phenylalanine, the CDR3 has 15 residues. CDR3 DNA is the only sequence kept; it has 45 bases, read in frame from the first base. From the germline V gene, CDR1 is MNHEY and CDR2 is SVGAGI. The collaborating institutions used their own protocols to collect whole blood in K2EDTA tubes. For TCRbeta analysis, collaborators shipped samples in one of three forms: frozen whole blood, isolated PBMCs, or DNA extracted from either of those sample types. Regarding this clone: What this receptor recognizes is not known. Per-base quality was not reported, and no clone a single base away is much larger than it.

TCRbeta CDR3 regions were amplified from genomic DNA by means of the immunoSEQ Assay, a bias-controlled multiplex PCR. In the source study's methods: The number of nucleated cells in each sample was estimated by amplification of reference gene primers within the assay. To quantify the absolute abundance of each unique TCRbeta CDR3 rearrangement, sequence reads were collapsed and filtered. For each sample, productive Simpson clonality was calculated as the square root of Simpson's diversity index over productive rearrangements. TCRdb re-hosts the immuneACCESS table, in-frame sequences only. Its copies lack some clones; in the studies checked, an unresolved V gene accounts for under half of them, and the cause for the rest is not known. V and J calls and clone size are those listed in that table; D and trimming were worked out from the DNA. In all, the sample holds approximately 130,000 clones, and 60% to 85% of those were seen once. Of the sample, over 15% is held by the ten largest clones.

The rearranged chain carries TRBV6-5 and TRBJ2-1, with TRBD2 matching 9 junction bases. This TCR was recovered from a man older than 75 with acute or convalescent COVID-19. Material for sequencing was peripheral blood. CDR3 loop: CASRAGGPSYNEQFF. At the DNA level, the sequence is TGTGCCAGCAGGGCGGGGGGGCCGTCGTACAATGAGCAGTTCTTC.